The entry that follows covers one T cell receptor beta chain sequence. The antigen is undetermined. The sample belongs to a study of blood T cells in healthy people across ages. Study in general: Template switching recovered approximately one barcoded beta molecule for every two T cells. Regarding the study as a whole: Researchers report that TCR beta diversity correlated strongly with naive T cell percentage. Researchers said unsorted PBMCs prevented a conclusive naive versus antigen-experienced comparison.

Per germline, CDR1 SGHTA and CDR2 FQGNSA. This CDR3 region has 15 residues. Trimming left V 1 base short and J 2 bases short, with 9 bases between. Primers used in a second PCR of about 7 to 12 cycles were a sample-barcoded 5' primer and a J-beta primer mix. TCRdb itself ran the 5' RACE reads through MiXCR, one entry per CDR3 protein. The sample consists of some 1.4 million distinct CDR3 sequences, 42% of them appearing once. The sequenced sample was blood. The chain has TRBV7-2 and TRBJ1-5; no reliable D call. The sequence derives from a woman younger than 35 in good health. The DNA for the CDR3 is TGTGCCAGCAGCTTAGGGATTACAGGCAATCAGCCCCAGCATTTT. Translation gives CASSLGITGNQPQHF.